What follows are 26 T cell receptor beta chains derived from one specimen sequenced in a study of cytomegalovirus exposure and HLA in healthy donors. PCR amplification relied on 60 Vbeta primers (plus 13 Jbeta primers). Sequenced by immunoSEQ multiplex PCR; TCRdb stores in-frame clones only, minus some. The table includes 120,000 or so clones, about 10% detected once. The sample comprised PBMCs. The receptors were gathered from a woman aged 18-30 years in good health and CMV-seropositive.

V and J are TRBV28 and TRBJ2-3, with TRBD2 matching over 8 bases. The V gene end was trimmed by 6 bases and the J gene end by 5 bases; junction bases not matched to a gene: 13. CDR1 is MDHEN, CDR2 SYDVKM, per germline. CDR3 length equals 16 residues. The CDR3 nucleotides read TGTGCCAGCAGGGGCTGGGGAGCGGGAGATAGAGATACGCAGTATTTT. As protein: CASRGWGAGDRDTQYF.

The CDR3 DNA sequence: TGTGCCAGCAGCTGGACAGGATTACAGCCCCAGCATTTT. It specifies CASSWTGLQPQHF. The genes are TRBV7-2 and TRBJ1-5; 7 bases are shared with TRBD1. The germline V gene encodes CDR1 SGHTA and CDR2 FQGNSA. Trimming removed 4 bases from V and 7 bases from J; junction bases left unmatched: 4. The CDR3 contains 13 residues.

This clone was seen a handful of times. The chain uses TRBV11-1 and TRBJ2-7; 7 bases are shared with TRBD1. The V gene end was trimmed by 5 bases and the J gene end by 0 bases; junction bases not matched to a gene: 7. The CDR3 has 15 amino acids. Germline-derived CDR1 and CDR2 are SGHAT and FQDESV (reference sequence). In DNA, the CDR3 is TGTGCCAGCAGCCTGACAGGGACCAGCTCCTACGAGCAGTACTTC. This codes for CASSLTGTSSYEQYF.

The chain uses TRBV7-6 and TRBJ2-3, with 8 bases identical to TRBD2. The CDR3 runs 15 residues. The V segment lost 4 bases and the J segment 5 bases; nucleotides outside the gene matches: 8. Germline assignment: CDR1 SGHVS and CDR2 FNYEAQ. The CDR3 DNA reads TGTGCCAGCAGCTCGGAGCGGGAGAGGTTAGATACGCAGTATTTT. Residues: CASSSERERLDTQYF.

This chain joins TRBV7-6 and TRBJ1-3; the D is unclear. The CDR3 spans 12 residues. Trimming removed 7 bases at V and 2 bases at J, with 6 bases between. Germline CDR1 is SGHVS and CDR2 is FNYEAQ. In DNA form, the CDR3 reads TGTGCCAGCACCGCGCCTGGAAACACCATATATTTT. Its translation: CASTAPGNTIYF.

In its sample, this clone was seen a few times. The V gene is TRBV29-1, the J gene TRBJ2-5; TRBD2 agrees at 7 bases. V lost 2 bases to trimming and J lost 5 bases; unmatched junction nucleotides: 8. CDR1 SQVTM and CDR2 ANQGSEA come from the germline V gene. The CDR3 is 14 residues long. CDR3 region: CSVERAGVRETQYF. CDR3 coding DNA: TGCAGCGTTGAACGGGCGGGAGTAAGGGAGACCCAGTACTTC.

In this sample, this clone turned up a few times. The chain links TRBV28 to TRBJ1-5, with TRBD1 matching over 7 bases. This CDR3 contains 16 residues. Trimming took 6 bases from V and 5 from J; bases not matched to a gene: 13. The germline gives CDR1 MDHEN, CDR2 SYDVKM. This CDR3 reads CASSLPGGGGYQPQHF. CDR3 coding DNA: TGTGCCAGCAGCCTACCTGGAGGAGGGGGCTATCAGCCCCAGCATTTT.

In this sample, this clone turned up a few times. V is TRBV28 and J is TRBJ1-4; TRBD1 aligns across 8 bases. This CDR3 has 15 amino acids. Trimming cost V 5 bases and J 7 bases; bases outside gene matches: 9. The germline CDR1 and CDR2 sequences are MDHEN and SYDVKM. In nucleotides, the CDR3 is TGTGCCAGCAGTGGGGGCGGGACAGGTGCTGAAAAACTGTTTTTT. Translating it yields CASSGGGTGAEKLFF.

This chain connects TRBV30 to TRBJ2-1, with 9 bases that match TRBD1. Germline V gene lookup returns CDR1 GTSNPN and CDR2 SVGIG (reference sequence). There are 14 residues in the CDR3. V gave up 0 bases and J gave up 9 bases; unmatched junction bases: 6. This CDR3 reads CAWSVLTGGVEQFF. As DNA, the CDR3 is TGTGCCTGGAGTGTCCTGACAGGGGGGGTTGAGCAGTTCTTC.

This clone was detected a few times. The V call is TRBV7-6, the J call TRBJ2-7; 9 positions agree with TRBD1. The germline V gene has CDR1 SGHVS and CDR2 FNYEAQ. Trimming cost V 2 bases and J 2 bases; bases outside gene matches: 16. The CDR3 runs 19 residues. CDR3 loop: CASSLLETVGQGRTYEQYF. CDR3 bases: TGTGCCAGCAGCTTACTGGAGACGGTTGGACAGGGGAGGACCTACGAGCAGTACTTC.

This clone was observed a few times. The chain employs TRBV7-2 and TRBJ2-7; D is possibly TRBD1 (5 bases). From germline, CDR1 is SGHTA and CDR2 FQGNSA. This CDR3 has 12 residues. Between the trimmed V and J ends, which lost 4 bases and 2 bases, there was a span of 6 bases. Written as DNA, the CDR3 is TGTGCCAGCAGCTGGGGCCCCTACGAGCAGTACTTC. Protein sequence: CASSWGPYEQYF.

The table lists this clone with a few counts. This chain connects TRBV6-6 to TRBJ2-7, with 11 bases that match TRBD2. This CDR3 comprises 15 residues. V lost 5 bases, J lost 3 bases, and 6 bases stayed unmatched. Germline V CDR1 and CDR2: MNHNY, SVGAGI (reference sequence). The DNA for the CDR3 is TGTGCCAGCAGTCCCATCCTAGCGGGAGGCTACGAGCAGTACTTC. Residues: CASSPILAGGYEQYF.

This clone has more than one count but fewer than ten. The CDR3 nucleotides read TGTGCCAGCAGCTTCCAGGGCAATCAGCCCCAGCATTTT. It is translated as CASSFQGNQPQHF. The V call is TRBV7-2, the J call TRBJ1-5; D gene unclear. The ends were cut back, 3 bases at V and 2 bases at J, with 5 bases in the middle. Germline CDR1 reads SGHTA; CDR2 reads FQGNSA. There are 13 residues in the CDR3.

This clone was detected only a few times. The chain couples TRBV30 to TRBJ2-7; 11 positions match TRBD2. With 0 bases clipped from V and 0 bases from J, the junction kept 10 bases outside the gene matches. Germline V lookup: CDR1 GTSNPN, CDR2 SVGIG (reference sequence). CDR3 length: 18 residues. CDR3 in DNA: TGTGCCTGGAGTGTACCGCTAGCGGGAGGCCCGAGCTCCTACGAGCAGTACTTC. Its translation: CAWSVPLAGGPSSYEQYF.

The rearrangement joins TRBV28 to TRBJ2-3; a weak D match, TRBD2 (6 bases). Trimming removed 2 bases at V and 1 base at J, with 13 bases between. Germline loops: CDR1 MDHEN, CDR2 SYDVKM. The CDR3 length is 16 residues. The CDR3 spells CASSLRLDLGTDTQYF. The DNA for the CDR3 is TGTGCCAGCAGTTTAAGACTAGATTTAGGCACAGATACGCAGTATTTT.

This clone has more than one count but fewer than ten. This chain joins TRBV27 and TRBJ1-1; possibly TRBD1 for D (5 bases). Trimming stripped 9 bases from V and 6 bases from J, with 17 bases between. Germline values: CDR1 MNHEY, CDR2 SMNVEV (reference sequence). The CDR3 consists of 13 residues. The CDR3 sequence: CASVRGGESEAFF. The DNA of the CDR3 is TGTGCCAGTGTACGGGGGGGAGAGTCTGAAGCTTTCTTT.

The CDR3 loop reads CASTKGGSWGDTGELFF. The CDR3, as DNA: TGTGCCAGTACCAAGGGAGGCTCGTGGGGTGACACCGGGGAGCTGTTTTTT. V usage is TRBV19 and J usage is TRBJ2-2; TRBD2 might be the D (6 bases). Germline CDR1 reads LNHDA; CDR2 reads SQIVND (reference sequence). Trimming removed 7 bases at V and 3 bases at J, with 21 bases between. CDR3 length: 17 amino acids.

The J gene is TRBJ2-3, the V gene TRBV19; 8 bases align to TRBD2. The V segment lost 1 base and the J segment 4 bases; nucleotides outside the gene matches: 1. The CDR3 runs to 14 residues. Looked up from germline, CDR1 is LNHDA and CDR2 is SQIVND (reference sequence). The CDR3: CASSIAGGPDTQYF. Here the CDR3 DNA reads TGTGCCAGTAGTATAGCGGGAGGGCCAGATACGCAGTATTTT.

The CDR3 DNA reads as TGTGCCAGCAGCCAGAACATGAACACTGAAGCTTTCTTT. It encodes CASSQNMNTEAFF. The V call is TRBV28, the J call TRBJ1-1; D unresolved. Germline CDR1 and CDR2: MDHEN and SYDVKM. Trimming pared 6 bases from V and 0 bases from J, leaving 8 bases between. The CDR3 totals 13 residues. The entire variable domain, with the rest obtained from reference TRBV28 and TRBJ1-1, is as follows: DVKVTQSSRYLVKRTGEKVFLECVQDMDHENMFWYRQDPGLGLRLIYFSYDVKMKEKGDIPEGYSVSREKKERFSLILESASTNQTSMYLCASSQNMNTEAFFGQGTRLTVV.

The genes are TRBV7-2 and TRBJ1-1; no definite D call. V was clipped by 5 bases and J by 10 bases, with 14 bases between them. There are 12 residues in the CDR3. The germline V gene has CDR1 SGHTA and CDR2 FQGNSA. CDR3 sequence (DNA): TGTGCCAGCAGCCTCACCGTATCGGGAGCTTTCTTT. Amino acid sequence: CASSLTVSGAFF.

This clone was counted a few times. V and J are TRBV7-9 and TRBJ1-5, with D maybe TRBD1 (6 bases). This CDR3 region has 15 residues. From germline, CDR1 is SEHNR and CDR2 FQNEAQ (reference sequence). V dropped 3 bases and J dropped 0 bases, with 9 bases sitting between them. CDR3 coding DNA: TGTGCCAGCAGCTTGGAAGGGGGTAGCAATCAGCCCCAGCATTTT. This gives the protein CASSLEGGSNQPQHF.

This clone was counted a few times. The V gene is TRBV19, the J gene TRBJ1-1; no reliable D call. Germline V lookup: CDR1 LNHDA, CDR2 SQIVND (reference sequence). Trimming removed 3 bases at V and 5 bases at J, with 13 bases between. This CDR3 spans 14 amino acids. The CDR3 coding sequence is TGTGCCAGTAGTATCGCCGGCCCGGGAACTGAAGCTTTCTTT. Amino acids: CASSIAGPGTEAFF. The full variable domain, in which reference TRBV19 and TRBJ1-1 provide the parts outside the CDR3, is DGGITQSPKYLFRKEGQNVTLSCEQNLNHDAMYWYRQDPGQGLRLIYYSQIVNDFQKGDIAEGYSVSREKKESFPLTVTSAQKNPTAFYLCASSIAGPGTEAFFGQGTRLTVV.

This clone has only a few counts. J is TRBJ2-1 and V is TRBV4-2; D perhaps matches TRBD2 (5 bases). V shed 5 bases and J shed 9 bases, with 20 bases lying between them. Germline V gene sequence: CDR1 LGHNA, CDR2 YNFKEQ. The CDR3 spans 15 residues. The DNA of the CDR3 is TGTGCCAGCAGCACCCGAAACAAGAGGGCCCCTGAGCAGTTCTTC. Translation: CASSTRNKRAPEQFF.

The chain recombines TRBV9 with TRBJ1-1, with no clear D. The germline gives CDR1 SGDLS, CDR2 YYNGEE. This CDR3 is built from 15 residues. Trimming cost V 0 bases and J 0 bases, with 9 bases left between them. CDR3 coding DNA: TGTGCCAGCAGCGTAGGGTCAGGCTTGAACACTGAAGCTTTCTTT. It yields the protein CASSVGSGLNTEAFF.

V usage is TRBV4-2 and J usage is TRBJ2-3; a weak D match, TRBD2 (6 bases). Per germline, CDR1 LGHNA and CDR2 YNFKEQ. There are 17 residues in the CDR3. With 0 bases removed from V and 1 base from J, the gap between germline ends came to 14 bases. CDR3 bases: TGTGCCAGCAGCCAAGATCGACTAGTTAGGGGCACAGATACGCAGTATTTT. This sequence encodes CASSQDRLVRGTDTQYF.

This clone was detected a few times. The chain recombines TRBV6-5 with TRBJ1-2; a possible D gene is TRBD1 (5 bases). In germline, CDR1 is MNHEY, CDR2 SVGAGI. The CDR3 sequence is 14 residues long. Trimming shortened V by 4 bases and J by 2 bases, and 11 bases separated the two germline ends. The CDR3 here is CASSFDRLNYGYTF. CDR3 nucleotide sequence: TGTGCCAGCAGTTTCGACAGACTCAACTATGGCTACACCTTC.